Each of the 19 T cell receptor beta chains below was sequenced from the same sample in a study of blood T cell repertoires in COVID-19. Clones were read by immunoSEQ multiplex PCR, and TCRdb kept only the in-frame ones, dropping some. The table has around 230,000 clones, approximately 90% seen once. Sequences were obtained from PBMCs or T cells enriched from blood (not recorded which). All receptors derive from a man aged 18 to 29 with acute COVID-19.

Worth noting for this clone: One end of the junction varies from germline; a read error may be responsible. The rearrangement uses TRBV14 and TRBJ2-1, with TRBD1 matching 11 bases. This CDR3 has 14 amino acids. Germline V lookup: CDR1 SGHDN, CDR2 FVKESK. CDR3 sequence (DNA): TGTGCCAGCAGCCGGGGACAGGGGGATAATGGGCAGTTCTTC. The encoded protein is CASSRGQGDNGQFF.

This clone was counted between two and nine times. The V and J genes are TRBV6-5 and TRBJ2-7; 7 positions match TRBD1. Trimming cost V 2 bases and J 5 bases; bases outside gene matches: 9. CDR1 is MNHEY and CDR2 is SVGAGI in the germline V gene. There are 15 residues in the CDR3. CDR3 coding DNA: TGTGCCAGCAGTTACCTTACAGGGGTTCGCCACGAGCAGTACTTC. This gives the protein CASSYLTGVRHEQYF.

The V gene is TRBV7-8, the J gene TRBJ2-1, with D possibly being TRBD1 (5 bases). The ends were cut back, 1 base at V and 3 bases at J, with 10 bases in the middle. The CDR3 loop spans 15 amino acids. Germline V CDR1 and CDR2: SGHVS, FQNEAQ. CDR3 protein: CASSLEGMGYNEQFF. CDR3 coding DNA: TGTGCCAGCAGCTTAGAGGGGATGGGCTACAATGAGCAGTTCTTC.

This clone showed up just once. The V gene is TRBV29-1, the J gene TRBJ2-7; D uncertain. This CDR3 comprises 11 residues. The V gene lost 1 base and the J gene lost 3 bases, with 4 bases spanning the gap. In germline, CDR1 is SQVTM, CDR2 ANQGSEA. CDR3 sequence: CSVEAGYEQYF. The DNA for the CDR3 is TGCAGCGTTGAAGCCGGCTACGAGCAGTACTTC.

The chain has TRBV5-1 and TRBJ2-7; TRBD2 is a possible D gene (5 bases). The CDR3 is 14 amino acids. V shed 5 bases and J shed 1 base, with 13 bases lying between them. Looked up from germline, CDR1 is SGHRS and CDR2 is YFSETQ. In DNA form, the CDR3 reads TGCGCCAGCAGGGAGAGGGATGTTTCCTACGAGCAGTACTTC. Translated, it gives CASRERDVSYEQYF.

The chain is built from TRBV6-4 and TRBJ1-2, with 8 bases matching TRBD1. The CDR3 is 13 amino acids. V shed 7 bases, J shed 2 bases, and the junction held 3 bases outside the gene matches. Germline values: CDR1 MRHNA, CDR2 SNTAGT. CDR3 nucleotide sequence: TGTGCCAGCATGCGGACAGGGAACTATGGCTACACCTTC. This sequence encodes CASMRTGNYGYTF.

Concerning this clone itself: Relative to the germline gene, one junction end is altered; a read error may explain this. The chain links TRBV5-1 to TRBJ1-6, with D perhaps matching TRBD1 (5 bases). This CDR3 region has 13 residues. CDR1 and CDR2 (germline): SGHRS, YFSETQ. As DNA, the CDR3 is TGCGCCACCAGCGTGGAGGGGAATTCACCCCTCCACTTT. This gives the protein CATSVEGNSPLHF.

The J gene is TRBJ2-7, the V gene TRBV7-3; 14 nucleotides match TRBD2. The CDR3 totals 16 residues. J lost 5 bases, V lost 5 bases, and 8 bases had no gene match. Germline V CDR1 and CDR2: SGHTA, FQGTGA. The CDR3 coding sequence is TGTGCCAGCAGCCCAGGACTAGCGGGAGGATCCCACGAGCAGTACTTC. Protein product: CASSPGLAGGSHEQYF. The full variable domain, with the rest looked up from reference TRBV7-3 and TRBJ2-7, is GAGVSQTPSNKVTEKGKYVELRCDPISGHTALYWYRQSLGQGPEFLIYFQGTGAADDSGLPNDRFFAVRPEGSVSTLKIQRTERGDSAVYLCASSPGLAGGSHEQYFGPGTRLTVT.

This clone came up a few times. The CDR3 spells CAWSLGLSNEQFF. The DNA of the CDR3 is TGTGCCTGGAGTCTGGGACTTTCCAATGAGCAGTTCTTC. The chain links TRBV30 to TRBJ2-1, with D maybe TRBD2 (6 bases). The germline V gene encodes CDR1 GTSNPN and CDR2 SVGIG (reference sequence). The CDR3 covers 13 residues. V lost 2 bases, J lost 6 bases, and 11 bases lay in between.

V and J are TRBV2 and TRBJ2-7; 14 nucleotides line up with TRBD2. Per germline, CDR1 SNHLY and CDR2 FYNNEI. This CDR3 comprises 16 residues. The V and J ends lost 11 bases and 1 base, in that order; junction bases with no gene match: 10. CDR3 nucleotides: TGTGCCGGCCAAGGGACTAGCGGGAGAGCGTCCTACGAGCAGTACTTC. This translates into CAGQGTSGRASYEQYF.

The J gene is TRBJ1-2, the V gene TRBV28; 8 positions match TRBD1. The CDR3 runs to 16 residues. Germline CDR1 MDHEN, CDR2 SYDVKM. The J segment lost 0 bases and the V segment lost 7 bases, leaving 10 bases of the junction unmatched. CDR3 sequence: CASTTGTGITNYGYTF. In DNA, the CDR3 is TGTGCCAGCACTACCGGGACAGGCATTACTAACTATGGCTACACCTTC.

This chain joins TRBV11-1 and TRBJ2-1, with TRBD2 identical over 7 bases. Germline CDR1 and CDR2: SGHAT and FQDESV (reference sequence). There are 15 residues in the CDR3. Trimming cost V 1 base and J 9 bases; bases outside gene matches: 9. The DNA for the CDR3 is TGTGCCAGCAGCTTAGGACTAGCAAGAATACGTGAGCAGTTCTTC. Translation: CASSLGLARIREQFF.

This clone was found once. The V and J genes are TRBV7-9 and TRBJ2-1; D possibly corresponds to TRBD1 (6 bases). The germline V gene has CDR1 SEHNR and CDR2 FQNEAQ (reference sequence). V gave up 2 bases and J gave up 5 bases, with 16 bases separating them. This CDR3 comprises 16 residues. This CDR3 reads CASSLSRRTADNEQFF. For the CDR3, the DNA is TGTGCCAGCAGCTTAAGTAGGCGGACAGCCGACAATGAGCAGTTCTTC.

The CDR3 sequence: CASSAPQGSATGELFF. The CDR3 nucleotides are TGTGCCAGCAGCGCACCCCAGGGGTCTGCGACCGGGGAGCTGTTTTTT. V and J are TRBV7-2 and TRBJ2-2, with a possible D match to TRBD1 (6 bases). CDR3 length equals 16 residues. Looked up from germline, CDR1 is SGHTA and CDR2 is FQGNSA. Trimming took 5 bases from V and 5 from J, leaving 18 bases between them.

The rearrangement links TRBV12-5 to TRBJ2-3, with TRBD2 matching over 14 bases. The length of the CDR3 is 20 residues. CDR1 is LGHNT, CDR2 FRNRAP, per germline. The V segment lost 0 bases and the J segment 4 bases; nucleotides outside the gene matches: 12. CDR3 coding DNA: TGTGCTAGTGGTTTGGTACCGGGACTAGCGGGGGCTCCTGGCCCAGATACGCAGTATTTT. It is translated as CASGLVPGLAGAPGPDTQYF.

This clone has a handful of counts. This chain connects TRBV7-2 to TRBJ1-1; D uncertain. The CDR3 is 12 amino acids. The V and J ends lost 2 bases and 7 bases respectively, with 8 bases between them. Germline lookup yields CDR1 SGHTA and CDR2 FQGNSA. The CDR3 region is CASSLSVVEAFF. As DNA, the CDR3 is TGTGCCAGCAGCTTAAGTGTAGTTGAAGCTTTCTTT.

This rearrangement joins TRBV5-1 to TRBJ2-7; 7 bases map to TRBD2. V lost 3 bases to trimming and J lost 12 bases; unmatched junction nucleotides: 9. The germline gives CDR1 SGHRS, CDR2 YFSETQ. The CDR3 totals 12 residues. CDR3 nucleotide sequence: TGCGCCAGCAGCTACGTAAGCGGGGTGCCGTACTTC. Its translation is CASSYVSGVPYF.

The CDR3 here is CASSHVGAGLEQYF. CDR3 coding DNA: TGCGCCAGCAGCCACGTCGGAGCGGGCCTCGAGCAGTACTTC. The chain has TRBV4-3 and TRBJ2-7; TRBD2 is a possible D gene (6 bases). The CDR3 contains 14 residues. The germline V gene encodes CDR1 LGHNA and CDR2 YSLEER. Between the trimmed V and J ends, which lost 3 bases and 6 bases, there was a span of 15 bases.

The V and J genes are TRBV18 and TRBJ2-3; D is unresolved. V lost 1 base and J lost 1, with 9 bases in between. There are 15 residues in the CDR3. The germline gives CDR1 KGHSH, CDR2 LQKENI. CDR3 coding DNA: TGTGCCAGCTCACCACGGGCCGTGGGCACAGATACGCAGTATTTT. It codes for CASSPRAVGTDTQYF.